The clone carrying this T cell receptor (beta chain) occurred many times. The antigen is not known. The CDR3 consists of 17 residues. Germline V gene data show CDR1 as SGHVS and CDR2 as FQNEAQ. Trimming at V came to 1 base and at J to 1 base, leaving 9 bases not matched to a gene. Combining iRepertoire HTBI primers with Arm-PCR of CDR3 regions, the authors built TCR beta libraries. MiXCR, applied by TCRdb to the multiplex PCR reads, yields one record per CDR3 protein. The table shows about 470,000 distinct CDR3 sequences, with 20% to 25% occurring only once. These data originate in a study of regulatory T cells in long-lasting Graves disease. As for time point: persistent/refractory GD, antithyroid drugs over 5 years with positive TRAb. With RNA extracted from PBMCs as input, the TCR library was made. American Thyroid Association guidelines served as the basis for diagnosing Graves' disease. Notes on the study in general: The study found TRBV28, TRBJ1-2 and TRBJ2-5 favored in persistent disease.

This receptor was taken from a female donor with Graves disease. V and J are TRBV7-8 and TRBJ1-1; 7 bases map to TRBD1. The source was peripheral blood mononuclear cells (PBMCs), collected when the disease was refractory, from a patient treated with antithyroid drugs. In DNA form, the CDR3 reads TGTGCCAGCAGCTTAGGAGAAGGGCAGGGGGGGAACACTGAAGCTTTCTTT. Translation: CASSLGEGQGGNTEAFF. The whole variable domain, remainder taken from reference TRBV7-8 and TRBJ1-1, is GAGVSQSPRYKVAKRGQDVALRCDPISGHVSLFWYQQALGQGPEFLTYFQNEAQLDKSGLPSDRFFAERPEGSVSTLKIQRTQQEDSAVYLCASSLGEGQGGNTEAFFGQGTRLTVV.